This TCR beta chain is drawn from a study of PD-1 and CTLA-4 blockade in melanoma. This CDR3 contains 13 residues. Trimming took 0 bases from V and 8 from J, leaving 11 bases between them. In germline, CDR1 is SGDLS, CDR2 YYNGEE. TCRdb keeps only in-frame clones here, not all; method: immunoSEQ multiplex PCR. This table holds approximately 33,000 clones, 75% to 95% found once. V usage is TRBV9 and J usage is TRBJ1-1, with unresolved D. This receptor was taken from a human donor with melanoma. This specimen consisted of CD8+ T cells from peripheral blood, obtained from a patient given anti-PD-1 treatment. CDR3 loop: CASSVGGTYEAFF. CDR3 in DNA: TGTGCCAGCAGCGTAGGGGGTACATACGAAGCTTTCTTT.